The 22 T cell receptor beta chains below were found in one sample sequenced in a study of T-cell reconstitution after alpha-beta-depleted transplantation in children. Preparation of the TCRbeta library used unique molecular identifiers. A single record per CDR3 protein comes from TCRdb applying MiXCR to the PCR reads. The sample yields hundreds of thousands of distinct CDR3 sequences, around a sixth seen once. The sample in question was PBMCs from the stem cell graft donor, obtained from the stem cell graft. These receptor sequences come from a human donor who donated a stem cell graft to a child with acute myeloid leukemia.

There are many counts of this clonotype. The chain recombines TRBV29-1 with TRBJ1-2; a possible D gene is TRBD1 (5 bases). V shed 0 bases and J shed 1 base, with 18 bases lying between them. Germline assignment: CDR1 SQVTM and CDR2 ANQGSEA. This CDR3 has 17 amino acids. This CDR3 is CSVEDLYWTGGNYGYTF. In DNA form, the CDR3 reads TGCAGCGTTGAAGACCTTTATTGGACGGGGGGTAACTATGGCTACACCTTC.

At least ten counts were recorded for this clonotype. The chain carries TRBV20-1 and TRBJ2-1, with unresolved D. CDR1 and CDR2 from the germline V gene are DFQATT and SNEGSKA (reference sequence). V was shortened by 1 base and J by 5 bases, with 12 bases between the two germline ends. CDR3 size: 14 residues. CDR3 sequence: CSARGGSTHNEQFF. In DNA, the CDR3 is TGCAGTGCTAGAGGGGGATCTACTCACAATGAGCAGTTCTTC.

V gene TRBV12-3 or TRBV12-4 combines with J gene TRBJ2-5, with TRBD1 as a possible D gene (6 bases). The V end lost 6 bases, the J end lost 0 bases, and 14 bases lay between the germline ends. This CDR3 has 15 residues. The CDR3 loop is CASRLGTLNQETQYF. The CDR3 DNA is TGTGCCAGCAGACTAGGGACACTCAACCAAGAGACCCAGTACTTC.

The chain uses TRBV12-3 or TRBV12-4 and TRBJ2-5; tentative D call: TRBD1 (6 bases). V was pared by 8 bases and J by 4 bases, with 11 bases between. The CDR3 is 12 residues long. The DNA of the CDR3 is TGTGCCAGCGGGACAATCCTAGAGACCCAGTACTTC. It specifies CASGTILETQYF.

This clonotype came up a few times. The chain is built from TRBV20-1 and TRBJ1-1; 9 bases agree with TRBD1. V dropped 5 bases and J dropped 1; count of bases not matched to a gene: 5. This CDR3 is 14 amino acids long. Germline-derived CDR1 and CDR2 are DFQATT and SNEGSKA (reference sequence). The CDR3 DNA follows: TGCAGTGCTGGAAGGGGACAGGGGAACACTGAAGCTTTCTTT. Its translation is CSAGRGQGNTEAFF.

A few counts support this clonotype. CDR3 nucleotides: TGTGCCTGGGACAGCAACTATGGCTACACCTTC. Encoded protein: CAWDSNYGYTF. This sequence joins TRBV30 and TRBJ1-2, with D perhaps TRBD1 (5 bases). Between the trimmed V and J ends, which lost 5 bases and 2 bases, there was a span of 6 bases. The CDR3 length is 11 residues. CDR1 GTSNPN and CDR2 SVGIG come from the germline V gene (reference sequence).

A remark on this clonotype: This may be a read error: a much more frequent sequence differs by one nucleotide. J is TRBJ1-6 and V is TRBV20-1; D is unclear. Looked up from germline, CDR1 is DFQATT and CDR2 is SNEGSKA (reference sequence). The CDR3 loop spans 15 amino acids. This CDR3 is CSARDPGTQNSPLQF. The CDR3 DNA is TGCAGTGCTAGAGATCCGGGAACACAGAATTCACCCCTCCAATTT.

This clonotype was counted at least ten times. The CDR3 here is CSALGTGGTGELFF. The DNA for the CDR3 is TGCAGTGCCCTCGGGACAGGGGGGACCGGGGAGCTGTTTTTT. This chain uses TRBV20-1 with TRBJ2-2; 11 nucleotides line up with TRBD1. Unmatched junction bases numbered 5, after V lost 6 bases and J lost 5 bases. This CDR3 region has 14 residues. Germline V gives CDR1 DFQATT, CDR2 SNEGSKA (reference sequence).

Here the CDR3 DNA reads TGCGCCAGCAGCCAAGATAAGGGACAGAGACTTTCACCCCTCCACTTT. Encoded protein: CASSQDKGQRLSPLHF. The V call is TRBV4-1, the J call TRBJ1-6; TRBD1 aligns across 7 bases. The V gene end was trimmed by 0 bases and the J gene end by 9 bases; junction bases not matched to a gene: 8. The germline V gene has CDR1 MGHRA and CDR2 YSYEKL. The CDR3 consists of 16 residues.

At least ten counts were recorded for this clonotype. V and J are TRBV20-1 and TRBJ2-7; D not resolved. The CDR3 extends over 12 amino acids. Deletions cut 0 bases from V and 3 bases from J, with 6 bases between. Germline V gives CDR1 DFQATT, CDR2 SNEGSKA (reference sequence). The CDR3 DNA follows: TGCAGTGCTAGAGACGGGCTCTACGAGCAGTACTTC. Protein product: CSARDGLYEQYF.

This clonotype appeared many times. The chain links TRBV20-1 to TRBJ2-3; 7 bases agree with TRBD2. This CDR3 contains 22 residues. The trim removed 0 bases at V and 2 bases at J, leaving 26 bases unmatched. In germline, CDR1 is DFQATT, CDR2 SNEGSKA (reference sequence). The CDR3 region is CSARDLAVSYRGDEHYTDTQYF. The CDR3 DNA reads as TGCAGTGCTAGAGATCTTGCAGTTTCGTATCGGGGGGACGAACATTACACAGATACGCAGTATTTT.

This clonotype was detected many times. The chain joins TRBV25-1 to TRBJ1-4; 7 positions agree with TRBD1. The germline CDR1 and CDR2 sequences are MGHDK and SYGVNS. This CDR3 contains 15 residues. V lost 3 bases, J lost 8 bases, and 9 bases stayed unmatched. The CDR3 nucleotides read TGTGCCAGCAGTGACCTAGAGACAGGGACAGAAAAACTGTTTTTT. This encodes CASSDLETGTEKLFF.

The chain employs TRBV20-1 and TRBJ2-1; no definite D call. Germline V gene data show CDR1 as DFQATT and CDR2 as SNEGSKA (reference sequence). The CDR3 runs to 10 residues. Trimming removed 7 bases from V and 5 bases from J, with 6 bases in between. DNA of the CDR3: TGCAGTGGGCAGGACAATGAGCAGTTCTTC. Its translation: CSGQDNEQFF.

Ten or more counts support this clonotype. V and J are TRBV4-2 and TRBJ1-6, with D unresolved. Deletions cut 1 base from V and 6 bases from J, with 7 bases between. CDR1 is LGHNA and CDR2 is YNFKEQ in the germline V gene. This CDR3 region has 14 residues. This chain's CDR3 is CASSQVASNSPLHF. The CDR3 bases are TGTGCCAGCAGCCAAGTCGCCTCTAATTCACCCCTCCACTTT.

This clonotype was found many times. The chain joins TRBV29-1 to TRBJ2-3; D not resolved. The CDR3 spans 13 residues. V dropped 7 bases and J dropped 2 bases, with 13 bases sitting between them. Looked up from germline, CDR1 is SQVTM and CDR2 is ANQGSEA. The CDR3 nucleotides read TGCAGCGCCGCTAGTGTAGCCACAGATACGCAGTATTTT. Its protein is CSAASVATDTQYF.

This clonotype was counted a few times. The chain links TRBV5-5 to TRBJ1-5; 8 positions agree with TRBD1. CDR1 and CDR2 (germline): SGHKS, YYEKEE (reference sequence). Trimming removed 4 bases from V and 5 bases from J; junction bases left unmatched: 8. This CDR3 has 15 residues. CDR3 DNA sequence: TGTGCCAGCAGCCCCAGGGGGCCGCCCGATCAGCCCCAGCATTTT. This encodes CASSPRGPPDQPQHF. Combining the CDR3 with reference TRBV5-5 and TRBJ1-5 gives the whole variable domain DAGVTQSPTHLIKTRGQQVTLRCSPISGHKSVSWYQQVLGQGPQFIFQYYEKEERGRGNFPDRFSARQFPNYSSELNVNALLLGDSALYLCASSPRGPPDQPQHFGDGTRLSIL.

The rearrangement joins TRBV24-1 to TRBJ2-2; no definite D call. Germline V gene lookup returns CDR1 KGHDR and CDR2 SFDVKD. This CDR3 region has 14 residues. Between the trimmed V and J ends, which lost 4 bases and 1 base, there was a span of 6 bases. CDR3 DNA sequence: TGTGCCACCAGTGACCCTTGGAACACCGGGGAGCTGTTTTTT. Translation: CATSDPWNTGELFF.

Many counts were recorded for this clonotype. This rearrangement joins TRBV7-2 to TRBJ2-5; 7 bases agree with TRBD1. Germline V gene lookup returns CDR1 SGHTA and CDR2 FQGNSA. The ends lost 5 bases at V and 6 bases at J; junction bases unmatched: 3. This CDR3 comprises 12 residues. As DNA, the CDR3 is TGTGCCAGCAGCCGGGACAGACAGACCCAGTACTTC. Translated: CASSRDRQTQYF.

V is TRBV6-1 and J is TRBJ1-5; D is ambiguous. This CDR3 contains 13 residues. The V gene lost 4 bases and the J gene lost 3 bases, with 7 bases spanning the gap. Germline values: CDR1 MNHNS, CDR2 SASEGT. CDR3 bases: TGTGCCAGCAGTGTAGGACCCAATCAGCCCCAGCATTTT. Translated: CASSVGPNQPQHF.

In this sample, this clonotype turned up a few times. The CDR3 loop reads CASSLYGTQYF. The CDR3 DNA follows: TGTGCCAGCAGTTTATACGGGACCCAGTACTTC. V is TRBV27 and J is TRBJ2-5, with no clear D. The CDR3 totals 11 residues. Germline V gene lookup returns CDR1 MNHEY and CDR2 SMNVEV (reference sequence). Trimming pared 1 base from V and 7 bases from J, leaving 4 bases between.

This clonotype came up a few times. CDR3 protein: CASSFDRAANSPLHF. CDR3 nucleotide sequence: TGTGCCAGCAGTTTCGACAGGGCGGCTAATTCACCCCTCCACTTT. The chain links TRBV7-9 to TRBJ1-6; 7 bases are shared with TRBD1. The V segment lost 6 bases and the J segment 6 bases; nucleotides outside the gene matches: 8. Germline assignment: CDR1 SEHNR and CDR2 FQNEAQ (reference sequence). This CDR3 contains 15 residues.

This clonotype was counted many times. The CDR3, as DNA: TGCAGTGCCTCCGACAGGGCAAATTCACCCCTCCACTTT. Its protein product is CSASDRANSPLHF. V gene TRBV20-1 combines with J gene TRBJ1-6; 7 nucleotides match TRBD1. V trimming: 6 bases; J trimming: 7 bases; junction bases outside the gene matches: 6. CDR3 length: 13 amino acids. Germline CDR1 and CDR2: DFQATT and SNEGSKA (reference sequence).